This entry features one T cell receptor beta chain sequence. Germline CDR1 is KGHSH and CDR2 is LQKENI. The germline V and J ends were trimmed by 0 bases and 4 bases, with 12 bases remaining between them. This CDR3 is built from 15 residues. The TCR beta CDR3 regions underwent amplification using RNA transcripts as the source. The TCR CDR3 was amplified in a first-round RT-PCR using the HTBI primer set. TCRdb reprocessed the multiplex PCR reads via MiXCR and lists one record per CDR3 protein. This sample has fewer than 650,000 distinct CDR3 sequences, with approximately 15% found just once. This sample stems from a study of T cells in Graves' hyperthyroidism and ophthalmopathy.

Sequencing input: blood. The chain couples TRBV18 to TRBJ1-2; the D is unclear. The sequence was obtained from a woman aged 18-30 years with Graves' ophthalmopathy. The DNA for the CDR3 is TGTGCCAGCTCACCACCCTCGACCGGTTTCTATGGCTACACCTTC. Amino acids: CASSPPSTGFYGYTF.